Following are 18 T cell receptor beta chains from one sample sequenced in a study of CD8+ T cells in alopecia areata. TCR sequencing used cDNA made by reverse transcription of extracted RNA. Data came from immunoSEQ multiplex PCR; TCRdb stores just in-frame clones and leaves some out. Of 160,000 or so clones listed, around 64% are singletons. Sequencing used CD8+ T cells sorted from blood, obtained at week 0. These TCRs come from a human donor with alopecia areata.

This clone appeared a single time. The CDR3 sequence: CASSPQGAGFGNQPQHF. The CDR3 DNA is TGTGCCAGCAGCCCACAGGGGGCAGGTTTTGGCAATCAGCCCCAGCATTTT. The chain combines TRBV7-8 with TRBJ1-5; 9 positions agree with TRBD1. After removal of 5 bases from V and 2 bases from J, the junction contained 10 bases not matched to a gene. This CDR3 is built from 17 residues. The germline V gene has CDR1 SGHVS and CDR2 FQNEAQ. The variable domain in full, with the rest retrieved from reference TRBV7-8 and TRBJ1-5, is GAGVSQSPRYKVAKRGQDVALRCDPISGHVSLFWYQQALGQGPEFLTYFQNEAQLDKSGLPSDRFFAERPEGSVSTLKIQRTQQEDSAVYLCASSPQGAGFGNQPQHFGDGTRLSIL.

This sequence joins TRBV5-1 and TRBJ1-1; 11 nucleotides line up with TRBD1. V lost 0 bases to trimming and J lost 5 bases; unmatched junction nucleotides: 3. CDR3 length: 15 amino acids. CDR1 and CDR2 (germline): SGHRS, YFSETQ. The CDR3 loop reads CASSLAGTGGTEAFF. CDR3 bases: TGCGCCAGCAGCTTGGCCGGGACAGGGGGAACTGAAGCTTTCTTT.

The V gene is TRBV29-1, the J gene TRBJ2-7, with no clear D. With 7 bases removed from V and 3 bases from J, the gap between germline ends came to 19 bases. This CDR3 spans 14 amino acids. Germline values: CDR1 SQVTM, CDR2 ANQGSEA. The CDR3, as DNA: TGCAGCGCCGCCCGGCGAAGCTTATACTACGAGCAGTACTTC. Amino acid sequence: CSAARRSLYYEQYF.

The rearrangement joins TRBV6-5 to TRBJ1-2; D might be TRBD1 (6 bases). Looked up from germline, CDR1 is MNHEY and CDR2 is SVGAGI. The germline V and J ends were trimmed by 3 bases and 4 bases, with 9 bases remaining between them. This CDR3 spans 13 amino acids. The CDR3 loop reads CASSYQQGYGYTF. DNA of the CDR3: TGTGCCAGCAGTTATCAACAGGGCTATGGCTACACCTTC.

CDR3: CASSIDSGGSSYNEQFF. In DNA, the CDR3 is TGTGCCAGTAGTATAGATAGCGGGGGGTCCTCCTACAATGAGCAGTTCTTC. The V call is TRBV19, the J call TRBJ2-1, with 10 bases lining up with TRBD2. After removal of 0 bases from V and 0 bases from J, the junction contained 2 bases not matched to a gene. The CDR3 totals 17 residues. The germline gives CDR1 LNHDA, CDR2 SQIVND (reference sequence).

The chain employs TRBV6-1 and TRBJ2-7; the match to TRBD1 covers 8 bases. J gave up 3 bases and V 2 bases, and 12 bases lay outside the gene matches. CDR3 length equals 17 residues. The V gene's germline CDR1 is MNHNS and CDR2 SASEGT. This CDR3 is CASSEPTGTGRFYEQYF. CDR3 nucleotide sequence: TGTGCCAGCAGTGAACCCACCGGGACAGGACGGTTCTACGAGCAGTACTTC.

This chain uses TRBV25-1 with TRBJ1-6; D is ambiguous. Per the germline V gene, CDR1 is MGHDK and CDR2 is SYGVNS. The CDR3 is made up of 16 amino acids. Trimming took 0 bases from V and 10 from J, leaving 16 bases between them. The CDR3 loop reads CASSEYGRRFGSPLHF. CDR3 bases: TGTGCCAGCAGTGAATACGGACGGAGATTTGGGTCACCCCTCCACTTT.

This clone came up a few times. V and J are TRBV5-1 and TRBJ2-3; D not certain. V lost 1 base to trimming and J lost 3 bases, with 6 bases between them. Germline V lookup: CDR1 SGHRS, CDR2 YFSETQ. CDR3 length: 13 residues. DNA for the CDR3: TGCGCCAGCAGCTTGTTGGGTACAGATACGCAGTATTTT. It is translated as CASSLLGTDTQYF.

V is TRBV15 and J is TRBJ1-4; D ambiguous. The V end was cut by 3 bases, the J end by 1 base, with 12 bases between. The germline V gene has CDR1 LNHNV and CDR2 YYDKDF (reference sequence). This CDR3 comprises 16 residues. The CDR3 region is CATSRRISGTNEKLFF. The CDR3 DNA is TGTGCCACCAGCAGGCGAATCTCTGGAACTAATGAAAAACTGTTTTTT.

As regards this clone: This same CDR3 is encoded by further DNA sequences in the sample. The CDR3 DNA follows: TGCAGTGCCCCCTTGGACACTGAAGCTTTCTTT. Its protein is CSAPLDTEAFF. The rearrangement links TRBV20-1 to TRBJ1-1; D uncertain. V lost 6 bases, J lost 3 bases, and 8 bases lay in between. The CDR3 covers 11 residues. The germline CDR1 and CDR2 sequences are DFQATT and SNEGSKA (reference sequence).

This clone was recorded only once. The chain is built from TRBV9 and TRBJ2-7; tentative D call: TRBD1 (7 bases). The CDR3 has 14 amino acids. The germline gives CDR1 SGDLS, CDR2 YYNGEE. Deletions cut 3 bases from V and 2 bases from J, with 12 bases between. CDR3 bases: TGTGCCAGCAGCGGCGGGACAGCCGCCTACGAGCAGTACTTC. This encodes CASSGGTAAYEQYF.

The gene calls are TRBV13 and TRBJ2-6, with 10 bases aligning to TRBD1. The CDR3 covers 17 residues. Looked up from germline, CDR1 is PRHDT and CDR2 is FYEKMQ (reference sequence). The ends lost 4 bases at V and 4 bases at J; junction bases unmatched: 7. The CDR3 region is CASSSGTGESGANVLTF. The DNA of the CDR3 is TGTGCCAGCAGCTCGGGGACAGGGGAATCAGGGGCCAACGTCCTGACTTTC.

The gene calls are TRBV6-5 and TRBJ2-7; perhaps TRBD1 as D (6 bases). From germline, CDR1 is MNHEY and CDR2 SVGAGI. The length of the CDR3 is 14 residues. The V and J ends lost 2 bases and 5 bases respectively, with 13 bases between them. The CDR3 nucleotides are TGTGCCAGCAGTTACCGTGCAGGGGATAACGAGCAGTACTTC. This translates into CASSYRAGDNEQYF.

V usage is TRBV6-5 and J usage is TRBJ2-7, with D tentatively TRBD1 (5 bases). CDR1 and CDR2 (germline): MNHEY, SVGAGI. Trimming shortened V by 0 bases and J by 2 bases, and 14 bases separated the two germline ends. The length of the CDR3 is 16 residues. CDR3 sequence reads: CASSYSMAGIPYEQYF. CDR3 nucleotide sequence: TGTGCCAGCAGTTACTCGATGGCAGGGATACCCTACGAGCAGTACTTC.

The genes are TRBV6-9 and TRBJ2-4; TRBD1 is a possible D gene (5 bases). V gave up 7 bases and J gave up 0 bases, with 16 bases separating them. From germline, CDR1 is MNHGY and CDR2 SVAAGI. CDR3 length: 16 residues. Here the CDR3 reads CASTQTQTVAKNIQYF. Written as DNA, the CDR3 is TGTGCCAGCACCCAAACGCAGACAGTAGCCAAAAACATTCAGTACTTC.

The gene calls are TRBV19 and TRBJ2-7, with D hard to call. V lost 3 bases to trimming and J lost 2 bases, with 14 bases between them. This CDR3 is 15 amino acids long. Germline V gene data show CDR1 as LNHDA and CDR2 as SQIVND (reference sequence). The CDR3 sequence: CASSIYHGPAYEQYF. For the CDR3, the DNA is TGTGCCAGTAGTATCTACCATGGGCCCGCCTACGAGCAGTACTTC.

V is TRBV5-6 and J is TRBJ2-7; D is tentatively TRBD1 or TRBD2 (5 bases each). V dropped 3 bases and J dropped 0 bases, with 13 bases sitting between them. The CDR3 extends over 15 amino acids. The germline gives CDR1 SGHDT, CDR2 YYEEEE. The CDR3 DNA reads TGTGCCAGCAGCTCCGGGACCCCCAGCTCCTACGAGCAGTACTTC. This translates into CASSSGTPSSYEQYF.

A remark on this clone: Other DNA sequences in the same sample also yield this CDR3. The chain is built from TRBV12-5 and TRBJ1-2; TRBD1 matches 8 bases. CDR3 size: 13 residues. J was trimmed by 4 bases and V by 6 bases; bases with no gene match: 4. CDR1 is LGHNT and CDR2 is FRNRAP in the germline V gene. CDR3 sequence: CASGSGQVYGYTF. In nucleotides, the CDR3 is TGTGCTAGTGGGTCGGGACAGGTCTATGGCTACACCTTC.